The T cell receptor (beta chain) under discussion was sequenced for a study of a mutant IDH1 vaccine in newly diagnosed glioma. For the study at large: Vaccination began 4-6 weeks post radiotherapy alone, or with temozolomide cycles.

The time point is: week 47, end of study. A 20-mer mutant IDH1 peptide at 300 ug was injected subcutaneously with topical imiquimod. Of note for this clone: Its target is unknown.

Method: immunoSEQ multiplex PCR; TCRdb's copy keeps in-frame clones and lacks some. This table has around 100,000 clones, approximately 89% appearing once. This CDR3 is built from 16 residues. The ends were cut back, 5 bases at V and 5 bases at J, with 18 bases in the middle. CDR1 is KGHSH and CDR2 is LQKENI in the germline V gene. The material sequenced was PBMCs, taken from a glioma patient whose treatment included an IDH1 peptide vaccine. This sequence originates from a woman aged 45-60 years with glioma. The V gene is TRBV18, the J gene TRBJ1-4; D is unclear. The CDR3 region has the DNA TGTGCCAGCTCATGGCTCGGTTCCGACGGGAATGAAAAACTGTTTTTT. Amino acid sequence: CASSWLGSDGNEKLFF.